These 20 T cell receptor beta chains were sequenced from one sample in a study of human T cells and chemical hapten exposure. Time point specified: patch test 2, 6 weeks after DPC sensitization. The treatment here: therapeutic diphenylcyclopropenone sensitization with weekly scalp DPC. TCRdb called the RACE reads again in MiXCR, with one record for every CDR3 protein. The sample shows about 82,000 distinct CDR3 sequences, about 10% of them seen only once. Specimen: whole blood, collected in connection with sensitization to the hapten diphenylcyclopropenone (DPC). The receptors were gathered from a woman aged 45-65 years with alopecia areata. Some clones in this sample may be carry-over from other donors' samples.

This clonotype was seen ten or more times. The V call is TRBV10-2, the J call TRBJ1-2; 11 bases agree with TRBD1. The CDR3 covers 15 residues. V trimming: 5 bases; J trimming: 3 bases; junction bases outside the gene matches: 5. CDR1 WSHSY and CDR2 SAAADI come from the germline V gene. As DNA, the CDR3 is TGCGCCAGCAGTCCCGGGACAGGGGGTGACTATGGCTACACCTTC. Protein: CASSPGTGGDYGYTF.

The rearrangement links TRBV4-3 to TRBJ2-1, with unresolved D. The CDR3 runs 15 residues. CDR1 is LGHNA, CDR2 YSLEER, per germline. The ends were cut back, 0 bases at V and 7 bases at J, with 13 bases in the middle. The CDR3 is CASSQDWSARNEQFF. CDR3 DNA: TGCGCCAGCAGCCAAGATTGGAGTGCGCGGAATGAGCAGTTCTTC.

This clonotype was picked up many times. The chain combines TRBV7-9 with TRBJ1-2; 8 nucleotides agree with TRBD1. V was clipped by 5 bases and J by 0 bases; unmatched bases: 8. Germline CDR1 reads SEHNR; CDR2 reads FQNEAQ (reference sequence). This CDR3 contains 16 residues. The CDR3 region is CASSTTGAFSNYGYTF. As DNA, the CDR3 is TGTGCCAGCAGCACGACAGGGGCCTTTTCTAACTATGGCTACACCTTC.

This clonotype was seen a few times. This chain uses TRBV4-3 with TRBJ1-1; no firm D call. Germline-derived CDR1 and CDR2 are LGHNA and YSLEER. With 1 base removed from V and 0 bases from J, the gap between germline ends came to 6 bases. This CDR3 has 14 residues. CDR3 bases: TGCGCCAGCAGCCAAGGAACAGTGAACACTGAAGCTTTCTTT. Translated, it gives CASSQGTVNTEAFF.

This clonotype showed up many times. V is TRBV6-5 and J is TRBJ2-2; D is perhaps TRBD1 (5 bases). Trimming cost V 8 bases and J 3 bases, with 7 bases left between them. This CDR3 has 12 residues. Germline assignment: CDR1 MNHEY and CDR2 SVGAGI. As DNA, the CDR3 is TGTGCCAGCCTAGGGGACACCGGGGAGCTGTTTTTT. Protein product: CASLGDTGELFF.

This clonotype occurred a few times. This chain connects TRBV5-1 to TRBJ1-5; D may be TRBD1 (5 bases). Germline V gives CDR1 SGHRS, CDR2 YFSETQ. V was trimmed by 4 bases and J by 3 bases, leaving 14 bases between them. The CDR3 spans 15 residues. The CDR3 here is CASSEQDGVNQPQHF. The CDR3, as DNA: TGCGCCAGCAGCGAACAGGACGGAGTCAATCAGCCCCAGCATTTT.

About this clonotype itself: Since a much larger clone is just one base distant, this may be a read error. The genes are TRBV29-1 and TRBJ2-7; the D gene is possibly TRBD1 (5 bases). Trimming pared 6 bases from V and 0 bases from J, leaving 9 bases between. This CDR3 spans 12 amino acids. CDR1 SQVTM and CDR2 ANQGSEA come from the germline V gene. Here the CDR3 reads CSVGHSSYEQYF. The CDR3 DNA sequence: TGCAGCGTCGGACACAGCTCCTACGAGCAGTACTTC.

Many counts were recorded for this clonotype. The V call is TRBV5-4, the J call TRBJ1-3; tentatively, D is TRBD1 (5 bases). CDR1 and CDR2 (germline): SGHNT, YYREEE (reference sequence). CDR3 length equals 14 residues. V was pared by 4 bases and J by 0 bases, with 8 bases between. The CDR3 spells CASSRDSSGNTIYF. The CDR3 DNA follows: TGTGCCAGCAGCCGAGACAGCTCTGGAAACACCATATATTTT.

The gene calls are TRBV28 and TRBJ1-5; D not resolved. The CDR3 length is 12 residues. Trimming stripped 5 bases from V and 4 bases from J, with 6 bases between. Germline-derived CDR1 and CDR2 are MDHEN and SYDVKM. The CDR3: CASSVINQPQHF. The CDR3 DNA is TGTGCCAGCAGTGTAATAAATCAGCCCCAGCATTTT.

This clonotype was counted at least ten times. The chain employs TRBV18 and TRBJ2-1; maybe TRBD2 (6 bases). The CDR3 extends over 15 amino acids. Trimming pared 3 bases from V and 6 bases from J, leaving 15 bases between. Per germline, CDR1 KGHSH and CDR2 LQKENI. In nucleotides, the CDR3 is TGTGCCAGCTCACCTAGGGCTAGCGCATTCAATGAGCAGTTCTTC. As protein: CASSPRASAFNEQFF.

There are many counts of this clonotype. The rearrangement links TRBV18 to TRBJ2-1; maybe TRBD2 (5 bases). V shed 0 bases and J shed 4 bases, with 13 bases lying between them. CDR1 is KGHSH and CDR2 is LQKENI in the germline V gene. The CDR3 length is 16 residues. CDR3 sequence reads: CASSPPNGVAYNEQFF. CDR3 coding DNA: TGTGCCAGCTCACCACCCAACGGGGTTGCATACAATGAGCAGTTCTTC.

This clonotype was picked up many times. The gene calls are TRBV20-1 and TRBJ1-6; D possibly corresponds to TRBD1 (5 bases). V shed 0 bases and J shed 5 bases, with 11 bases lying between them. CDR3 size: 15 residues. In germline, CDR1 is DFQATT, CDR2 SNEGSKA (reference sequence). As DNA, the CDR3 is TGCAGTGCTAGAGATCTCGGCAGGGATAATTCACCCCTCCACTTT. Translation: CSARDLGRDNSPLHF.

This clonotype has a count of ten or more. The CDR3 region has the DNA TGCAGTGCTCAGAAGGGACAGGGGGCCTTAGAGCAGTACTTC. Translation: CSAQKGQGALEQYF. The rearrangement links TRBV20-1 to TRBJ2-7, with TRBD1 matching over 12 bases. Trimming removed 5 bases from V and 7 bases from J; junction bases left unmatched: 9. Germline values: CDR1 DFQATT, CDR2 SNEGSKA (reference sequence). This CDR3 is built from 14 residues.

The table lists this clonotype with many counts. V usage is TRBV12-3 or TRBV12-4 and J usage is TRBJ1-2, with D unresolved. CDR3 length equals 13 residues. V gave up 4 bases and J gave up 4 bases, with 10 bases separating them. The CDR3 bases are TGTGCCAGCAGTTCGTACGATTTCTATGGCTACACCTTC. Its protein product is CASSSYDFYGYTF.

This clonotype was recorded at least ten times. This rearrangement joins TRBV27 to TRBJ1-1, with D unresolved. The CDR3 contains 15 residues. V lost 0 bases, J lost 1 base, and 9 bases lay in between. CDR1 is MNHEY, CDR2 SMNVEV, per germline (reference sequence). The CDR3 DNA sequence: TGTGCCAGCAGTTTATCCCCAATGTGGAACACTGAAGCTTTCTTT. Its translation: CASSLSPMWNTEAFF.

This clonotype has a handful of counts. The V and J genes are TRBV29-1 and TRBJ2-1; 9 positions match TRBD2. The CDR3 contains 14 residues. Germline CDR1 is SQVTM and CDR2 is ANQGSEA. V shed 6 bases and J 4 bases; nucleotides not matched to a gene: 7. The CDR3 sequence is CSVTGLAPYNEQFF. The CDR3 DNA reads TGCAGCGTCACGGGACTAGCTCCTTACAATGAGCAGTTCTTC.

The chain joins TRBV28 to TRBJ2-4; TRBD2 matches at 7 bases. The V gene end was trimmed by 2 bases and the J gene end by 7 bases; junction bases not matched to a gene: 5. Germline values: CDR1 MDHEN, CDR2 SYDVKM. The CDR3 has 14 amino acids. CDR3 nucleotides: TGTGCCAGCAGTTTAACCGGGCGGGGGAACATTCAGTACTTC. It is translated as CASSLTGRGNIQYF. The variable domain in full, completed from reference TRBV28 and TRBJ2-4, reads DVKVTQSSRYLVKRTGEKVFLECVQDMDHENMFWYRQDPGLGLRLIYFSYDVKMKEKGDIPEGYSVSREKKERFSLILESASTNQTSMYLCASSLTGRGNIQYFGAGTRLSVL.

On this clonotype itself: One base away lies a much larger clone, so this may be a sequencing read error. V gene TRBV29-1 combines with J gene TRBJ2-3, with D unresolved. There are 13 residues in the CDR3. Germline V lookup: CDR1 SQVTM, CDR2 ANQGSEA. CDR3 sequence: CSVEESGTETQYF. CDR3 bases: TGCAGCGTTGAAGAAAGTGGCACAGAAACGCAGTATTTT.

The V call is TRBV7-2, the J call TRBJ1-1; D not resolved. The CDR3 covers 13 residues. Germline V lookup: CDR1 SGHTA, CDR2 FQGNSA. Deletions cut 2 bases from V and 4 bases from J, with 8 bases between. In DNA, the CDR3 is TGTGCCAGCAGCTTAATGGGCGGCACTGAAGCTTTCTTT. Translation: CASSLMGGTEAFF.

The chain couples TRBV30 to TRBJ2-2; weak D call: TRBD2 (5 bases). The germline V gene has CDR1 GTSNPN and CDR2 SVGIG (reference sequence). V lost 3 bases and J 4 bases, leaving 12 bases between the germline ends. The CDR3 contains 14 residues. CDR3 in DNA: TGTGCCTGGAGGCGTAGTGGAGGCACCGGGGAGCTGTTTTTT. It codes for CAWRRSGGTGELFF.